This entry features one TCR beta chain sequence. Its antigen remains unidentified. One base away there is no much larger clone; base qualities are not given. Measured from the cysteine to the phenylalanine, the CDR3 is 16 residues long. Left in the record is the CDR3 DNA by itself, 48 bases read in frame from the first base. Trimming at the junction amounts to 0 bases on V and 0 bases on J, and the germline ends lie 12 bases apart. The germline V gene (reference sequence) sets CDR1 to SGHKS and CDR2 to YYEKEE. This entry comes from a study of blood T cell repertoires in COVID-19 (dated by TCRdb to 2019 to 2021). Broadly, across the study: The collaborator samples originated in the United States, Italy and Spain and spanned the acute and convalescent phases of COVID-19. Sample metadata almost always included a de-identified subject ID, COVID-19 status, age in years and sex. The samples were drawn from two sources: the first 160 participants of the ongoing ImmuneRACE study, and 1,200 or so subjects contributed by 6 global collaborators. The material from the prospective study consisted of cDNA or gDNA derived from T cells, B-cell-depleted T cells, or PBMCs. Where available, HLA class I and class II types were taken from metadata supplied by the sample provider and were not determined by assay-based typing. The repertoires were made available in a free public database intended to serve as a resource for research on the immune response to SARS-CoV-2. Deeply sampled blood TCRbeta repertoires from subjects exposed to, actively infected with, or recovered from COVID-19 were included in the dataset. The study at large found these results: The amount of clinical and demographic metadata varied by source and participant and was provided uncurated.

Collaborating institutions collected whole blood in K2EDTA tubes following their own protocols. For TCRbeta analysis, collaborators shipped samples in one of three forms: frozen whole blood, isolated PBMCs, or DNA extracted from either of those sample types. TCRbeta CDR3 regions were amplified from genomic DNA by means of the immunoSEQ Assay, a bias-controlled multiplex PCR. In the original analysis: The number of nucleated cells in each sample was estimated from the amplification of reference gene primers within the assay. To quantify the absolute abundance of each unique TCRbeta CDR3 rearrangement, sequence reads were collapsed and filtered. For each sample, productive Simpson clonality was calculated as the square root of Simpson's diversity index across productive rearrangements. TCRdb's version of the immuneACCESS table is confined to in-frame rearrangements and falls short of the full clone set. An unresolved V gene accounts for under half of the shortfall where checked; the remainder is of unknown origin. Clonal size and the V and J genes are those of that table, whereas D and trimming came from the DNA. In all, the sample holds more than 95,000 clones, and roughly 88% of those were seen once. Roughly 7.6% of the sample is in the top ten clones.

This receptor was obtained from a man over 45 with acute or convalescent COVID-19. Sample: peripheral blood. This receptor chain uses TRBV5-5 and TRBJ1-2, with no confidently assigned D gene. The sequenced DNA is TGTGCCAGCAGCTTGGATTTGGCCAGGACTAACTATGGCTACACCTTC. Its translation is CASSLDLARTNYGYTF. This CDR3, with the reference TRBV5-5 and TRBJ1-2 proteins standing in past its ends, gives the full variable domain DAGVTQSPTHLIKTRGQQVTLRCSPISGHKSVSWYQQVLGQGPQFIFQYYEKEERGRGNFPDRFSARQFPNYSSELNVNALLLGDSALYLCASSLDLARTNYGYTFGSGTRLTVV.